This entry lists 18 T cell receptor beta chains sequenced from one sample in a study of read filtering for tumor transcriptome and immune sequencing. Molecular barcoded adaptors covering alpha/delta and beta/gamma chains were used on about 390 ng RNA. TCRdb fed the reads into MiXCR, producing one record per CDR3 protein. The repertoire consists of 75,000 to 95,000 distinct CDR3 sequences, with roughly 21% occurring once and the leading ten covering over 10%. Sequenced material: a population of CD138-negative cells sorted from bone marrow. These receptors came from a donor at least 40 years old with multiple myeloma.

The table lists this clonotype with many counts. CDR3 nucleotide sequence: TGTGCCATCAGGGAGGGTTTGGATTCACCCCTCCACTTT. It encodes CAIREGLDSPLHF. This chain joins TRBV10-3 and TRBJ1-6; unclear D gene. The germline V and J ends were trimmed by 6 bases and 8 bases, with 11 bases remaining between them. There are 13 residues in the CDR3. Germline values: CDR1 ENHRY, CDR2 SYGVKD.

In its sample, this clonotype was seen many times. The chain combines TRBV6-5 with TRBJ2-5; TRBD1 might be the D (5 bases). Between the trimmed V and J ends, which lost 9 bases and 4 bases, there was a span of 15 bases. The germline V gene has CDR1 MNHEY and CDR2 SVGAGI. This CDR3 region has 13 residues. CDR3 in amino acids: CASPLMGRETQYF. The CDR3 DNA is TGTGCCAGTCCCCTTATGGGGCGAGAGACCCAGTACTTC.

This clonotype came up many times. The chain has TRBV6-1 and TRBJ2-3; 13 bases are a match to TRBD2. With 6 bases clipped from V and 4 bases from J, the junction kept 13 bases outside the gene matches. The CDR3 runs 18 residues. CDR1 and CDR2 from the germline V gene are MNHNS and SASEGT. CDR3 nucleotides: TGTGCCAGCAGGCGGACTAGCGGGGGACGGAATGGGGCAGATACGCAGTATTTT. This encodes CASRRTSGGRNGADTQYF.

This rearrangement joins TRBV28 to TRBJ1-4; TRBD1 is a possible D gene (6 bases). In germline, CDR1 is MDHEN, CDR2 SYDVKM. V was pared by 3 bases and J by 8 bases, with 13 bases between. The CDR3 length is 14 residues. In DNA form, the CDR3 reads TGTGCCAGCAGTTTGACAGGACGGCCAGAAAAACTGTTTTTT. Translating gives CASSLTGRPEKLFF.

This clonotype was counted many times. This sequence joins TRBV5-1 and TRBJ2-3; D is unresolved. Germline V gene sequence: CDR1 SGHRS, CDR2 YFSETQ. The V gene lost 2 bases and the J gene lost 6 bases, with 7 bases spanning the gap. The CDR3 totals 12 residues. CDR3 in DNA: TGCGCCAGCAGCTTAGGCGTTGATACGCAGTATTTT. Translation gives CASSLGVDTQYF.

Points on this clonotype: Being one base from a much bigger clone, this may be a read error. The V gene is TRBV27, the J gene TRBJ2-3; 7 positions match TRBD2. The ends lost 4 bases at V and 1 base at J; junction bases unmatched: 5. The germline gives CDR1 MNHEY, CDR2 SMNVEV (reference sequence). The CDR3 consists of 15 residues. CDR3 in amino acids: CASSSLARGTDTQYF. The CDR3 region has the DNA TGTGCCAGCAGTTCACTAGCGAGGGGCACAGATACGCAGTATTTT.

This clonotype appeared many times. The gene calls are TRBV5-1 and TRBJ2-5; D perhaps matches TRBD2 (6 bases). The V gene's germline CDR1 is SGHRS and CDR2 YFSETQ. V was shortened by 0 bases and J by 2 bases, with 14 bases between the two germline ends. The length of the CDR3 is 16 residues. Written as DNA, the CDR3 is TGCGCCAGCAGCTTGGCCGGGGCAGGAGGGCAAGAGACCCAGTACTTC. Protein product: CASSLAGAGGQETQYF.

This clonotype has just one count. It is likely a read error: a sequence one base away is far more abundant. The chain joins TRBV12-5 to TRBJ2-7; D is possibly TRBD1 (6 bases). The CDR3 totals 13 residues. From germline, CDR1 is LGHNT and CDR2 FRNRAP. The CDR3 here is CASSSQDRIEQYF. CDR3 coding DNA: TGTGCCAGCAGTAGCCAAGACAGGATCGAGCAGTACTTC.

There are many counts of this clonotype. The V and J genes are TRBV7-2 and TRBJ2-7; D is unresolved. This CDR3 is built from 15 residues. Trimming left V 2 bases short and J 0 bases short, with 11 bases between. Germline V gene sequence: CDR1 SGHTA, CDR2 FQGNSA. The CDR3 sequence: CASSLRWQVSYEQYF. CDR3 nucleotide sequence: TGTGCCAGCAGCTTAAGGTGGCAGGTCTCCTACGAGCAGTACTTC.

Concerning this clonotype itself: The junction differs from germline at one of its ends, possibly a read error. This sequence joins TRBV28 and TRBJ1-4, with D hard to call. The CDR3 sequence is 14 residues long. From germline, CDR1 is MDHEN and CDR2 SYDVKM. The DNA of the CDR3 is TGTGCCGCCGCTTCCGGCGCAACTAATGAAAAACTGCTTTTT. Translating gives CAAASGATNEKLLF. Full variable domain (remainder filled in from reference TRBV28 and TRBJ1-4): DVKVTQSSRYLVKRTGEKVFLECVQDMDHENMFWYRQDPGLGLRLIYFSYDVKMKEKGDIPEGYSVSREKKERFSLILESASTNQTSMYLCAAASGATNEKLLFGSGTQLSVL.

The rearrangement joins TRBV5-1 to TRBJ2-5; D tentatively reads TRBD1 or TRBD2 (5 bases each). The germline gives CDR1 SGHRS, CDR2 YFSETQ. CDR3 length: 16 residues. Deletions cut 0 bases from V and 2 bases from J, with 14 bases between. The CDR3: CASSLGWGPKQETQYF. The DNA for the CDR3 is TGCGCCAGCAGCTTGGGCTGGGGACCGAAACAAGAGACCCAGTACTTC.

The DNA of the CDR3 is TGTGCCAGTAGCAACGCCAGGGTTGGTGCTCAGCCCCAGCATTTT. This sequence encodes CASSNARVGAQPQHF. This chain connects TRBV7-9 to TRBJ1-5, with TRBD1 as a possible D gene (5 bases). The V end was cut by 9 bases, the J end by 6 bases, with 21 bases between. The CDR3 totals 15 residues. Germline CDR1 reads SEHNR; CDR2 reads FQNEAQ (reference sequence). Based on the CDR3 plus reference TRBV7-9 and TRBJ1-5, the full variable domain is DTGVSQNPRHKITKRGQNVTFRCDPISEHNRLYWYRQTLGQGPEFLTYFQNEAQLEKSRLLSDRFSAERPKGSFSTLEIQRTEQGDSAMYLCASSNARVGAQPQHFGDGTRLSIL.

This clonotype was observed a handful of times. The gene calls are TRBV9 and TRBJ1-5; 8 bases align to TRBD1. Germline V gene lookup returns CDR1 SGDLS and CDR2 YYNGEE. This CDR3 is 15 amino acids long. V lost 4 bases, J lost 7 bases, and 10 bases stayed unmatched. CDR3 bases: TGTGCCAGCAGCAGGGCAGGGGGCGCAAAGCAGCCCCAGCATTTT. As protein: CASSRAGGAKQPQHF.

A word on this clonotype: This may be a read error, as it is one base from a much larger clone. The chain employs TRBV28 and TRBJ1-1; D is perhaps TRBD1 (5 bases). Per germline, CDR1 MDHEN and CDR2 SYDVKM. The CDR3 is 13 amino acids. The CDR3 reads CASSLWGVTEASF. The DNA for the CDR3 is TGTGCCAGCAGTTTATGGGGGGTCACTGAAGCTTCCTTT.

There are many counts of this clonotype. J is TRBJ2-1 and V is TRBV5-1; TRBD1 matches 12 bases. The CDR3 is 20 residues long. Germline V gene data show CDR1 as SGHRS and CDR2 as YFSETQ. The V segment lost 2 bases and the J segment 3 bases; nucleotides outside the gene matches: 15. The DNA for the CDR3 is TGCGCCAGCAGCTTTGAGCGGGACAGGGGGCGTCTAGCGGTCTACAATGAGCAGTTCTTC. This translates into CASSFERDRGRLAVYNEQFF. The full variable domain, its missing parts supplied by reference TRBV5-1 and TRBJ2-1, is KAGVTQTPRYLIKTRGQQVTLSCSPISGHRSVSWYQQTPGQGLQFLFEYFSETQRNKGNFPGRFSGRQFSNSRSEMNVSTLELGDSALYLCASSFERDRGRLAVYNEQFFGPGTRLTVL.

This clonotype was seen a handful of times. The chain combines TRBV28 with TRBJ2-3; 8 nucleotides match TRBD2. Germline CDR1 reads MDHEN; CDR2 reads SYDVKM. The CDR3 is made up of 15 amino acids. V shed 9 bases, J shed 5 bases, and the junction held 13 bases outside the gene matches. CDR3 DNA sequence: TGTGCCAGTCTCCCCCCCGGGGGGGCTATAGATACGCAGTATTTT. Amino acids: CASLPPGGAIDTQYF.

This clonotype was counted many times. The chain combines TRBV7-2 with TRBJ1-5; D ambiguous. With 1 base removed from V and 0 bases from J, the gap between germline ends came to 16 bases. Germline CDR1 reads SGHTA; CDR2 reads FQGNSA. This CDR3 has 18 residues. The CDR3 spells CASSLDTRSLYSNQPQHF. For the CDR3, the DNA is TGTGCCAGCAGCTTAGATACCAGGAGCCTTTATAGCAATCAGCCCCAGCATTTT.

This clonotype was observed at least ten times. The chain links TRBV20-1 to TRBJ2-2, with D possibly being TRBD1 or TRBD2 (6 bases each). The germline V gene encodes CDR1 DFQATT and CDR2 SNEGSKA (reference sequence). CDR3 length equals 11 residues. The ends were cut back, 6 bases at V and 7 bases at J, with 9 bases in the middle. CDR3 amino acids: CSARGDGELFF. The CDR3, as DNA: TGCAGTGCGAGGGGGGACGGGGAGCTGTTTTTT.